This T cell receptor beta chain was captured in a study of cytomegalovirus exposure and HLA in healthy donors. Study-wide background: The roughly 130 validation repertoires used the same platform as the roughly 670 first-cohort repertoires, a later analysis reported.

This clone was seen only a few times. The antigen remains unidentified. The study, taken as a whole, reports: The listing of roughly 160 TCR beta chains classed them as cytomegalovirus-associated.

The CDR3 is 15 residues long. With 1 base removed from V and 5 bases from J, the gap between germline ends came to 12 bases. CDR1 SGHRS and CDR2 YFSETQ come from the germline V gene. Assay used: immunoSEQ multiplex PCR; TCRdb lists only in-frame clones, some missing. The table records some 150,000 clones, 94% of them present only once. The specimen sequenced was PBMCs. This TCR was recovered from a man between 18 and 35 years old in good health and CMV-seropositive. The rearrangement uses TRBV5-1 and TRBJ2-2; D is perhaps TRBD2 (6 bases). In DNA, the CDR3 is TGCGCCAGCAGCTTGTCAGGGCGGGGTACCGGGGAGCTGTTTTTT. Residues: CASSLSGRGTGELFF.